This TCR beta chain was sequenced for a study of blood T cell repertoires in COVID-19. Study information: PBMCs, B-cell-depleted T cells, or T cells provided the cDNA or gDNA that made up the material.

Original data processing: Estimates of nucleated cell counts were drawn from the amplification of reference gene primers. The assay was immunoSEQ multiplex PCR, and TCRdb's table has in-frame clones only and misses some. The DNA was the basis for D and trimming; V, J and clone size are from that table. Found here are around 130,000 clones, 80% to 90% of them singletons; the top ten hold over 3.5%. Germline CDR1 reads SGHRS; CDR2 reads YFSETQ. The CDR3 contains 13 residues. The germline V and J ends were trimmed by 4 bases and 4 bases, with 11 bases remaining between them. What was sequenced was peripheral blood. The V call is TRBV5-1, the J call TRBJ1-2, with a weak D call TRBD1 (5 bases). This receptor was identified in a woman aged 55-70 years with acute or convalescent COVID-19. The CDR3 spells CASSGGQFYGYTF. In DNA, the CDR3 is TGCGCCAGCAGCGGCGGACAATTCTATGGCTACACCTTC. The whole variable domain, remainder taken from reference TRBV5-1 and TRBJ1-2, is KAGVTQTPRYLIKTRGQQVTLSCSPISGHRSVSWYQQTPGQGLQFLFEYFSETQRNKGNFPGRFSGRQFSNSRSEMNVSTLELGDSALYLCASSGGQFYGYTFGSGTRLTVV.